This T cell receptor (beta chain) emerged from a study of blood T cell repertoires in COVID-19. Study background: Samples representing acute and convalescent COVID-19 were sourced from the United States, Italy and Spain.

Under the authors' procedure: For nucleated cells, counts were estimated from reference gene primer amplification. Here immunoSEQ multiplex PCR was the method, and the copy in TCRdb shows in-frame clones only, minus some. Clonal size and the V and J genes are those of that table, whereas D and trimming came from the DNA. The data contain 130,000 or so clones, about 80% of them seen just once; the ten biggest clones take up 2% to 3%. The CDR3 is 15 residues long. CDR1 is DFQATT and CDR2 is SNEGSKA in the germline V gene (reference sequence). Trimming cost V 3 bases and J 1 base, with 14 bases left between them. Self-reported history from a screening survey and questionnaire set each donor's cohort.

The sequence came from a man aged 40-49 years with acute COVID-19. The rearrangement links TRBV20-1 to TRBJ2-3; D not certain. Sequencing used PBMCs or T cells enriched from blood (not recorded which). The CDR3 is CSASLQPYGTDTQYF. DNA for the CDR3: TGCAGTGCTAGTTTACAGCCGTATGGCACAGATACGCAGTATTTT.